The 20 T cell receptor beta chains below come from one sample, sequenced in a study of cytomegalovirus exposure and HLA in healthy donors. Vbeta (60) and Jbeta (13) primers were used in the PCR. Sequenced by immunoSEQ multiplex PCR; TCRdb stores in-frame clones only, minus some. The sample yields around 170,000 clones, more than 70% seen once. Specimen: PBMCs. These receptors all stem from a girl aged 5 to 17 in good health and CMV-seropositive.

This rearrangement joins TRBV13 to TRBJ2-5; 14 nucleotides line up with TRBD2. The J call may not be correct, given that the DNA end is closer to TRBJ2-7. The V gene's germline CDR1 is PRHDT and CDR2 FYEKMQ (reference sequence). The CDR3 has 17 amino acids. DNA for the CDR3: TGTGCCAGCAGCCTCGCCGGGACTAGCGGGAGTGGCCACGAGCAGTACTTC. Residues: CASSLAGTSGSGHEQYF.

This chain joins TRBV25-1 and TRBJ2-3; D is ambiguous. The V and J ends lost 1 base and 2 bases respectively, with 10 bases between them. Germline lookup yields CDR1 MGHDK and CDR2 SYGVNS. The CDR3 is 15 amino acids. CDR3: CASSESLLYTDTQYF. DNA for the CDR3: TGTGCCAGCAGTGAATCCCTCCTCTACACAGATACGCAGTATTTT.

This clone was observed a few times. The V and J genes are TRBV7-8 and TRBJ2-1, with D maybe TRBD1 (6 bases). The CDR3 spans 13 residues. V lost 4 bases, J lost 4 bases, and 8 bases lay in between. The germline gives CDR1 SGHVS, CDR2 FQNEAQ. The CDR3 loop is CASSYDRYNEQFF. CDR3 sequence (DNA): TGTGCCAGCAGCTACGACAGGTACAATGAGCAGTTCTTC.

A few counts support this clone. The chain carries TRBV5-4 and TRBJ2-4, with 11 nucleotides matching TRBD2. CDR1 and CDR2 (germline): SGHNT, YYREEE (reference sequence). This CDR3 has 17 amino acids. With 4 bases clipped from V and 2 bases from J, the junction kept 8 bases outside the gene matches. The CDR3 nucleotides read TGTGCCAGCAGCGCAGGGACTAGCGGAACCTCCAAAAACATTCAGTACTTC. Protein product: CASSAGTSGTSKNIQYF.

V and J are TRBV25-1 and TRBJ2-2; 8 bases line up with TRBD2. This CDR3 has 16 amino acids. Germline V gene lookup returns CDR1 MGHDK and CDR2 SYGVNS. J gave up 4 bases and V 5 bases, and 9 bases lay outside the gene matches. In nucleotides, the CDR3 is TGTGCCAGCAGTCTTCGGGGGGGGAGGACCACCGGGGAGCTGTTTTTT. Its translation: CASSLRGGRTTGELFF.

This chain links TRBV28 with TRBJ2-1; D ambiguous. The V end was cut by 2 bases, the J end by 1 base, with 6 bases between. This CDR3 is built from 14 residues. In germline, CDR1 is MDHEN, CDR2 SYDVKM. Here the CDR3 reads CASSLVRSYNEQFF. The CDR3 DNA reads TGTGCCAGCAGTTTAGTGAGATCCTACAATGAGCAGTTCTTC.

The chain is built from TRBV10-1 and TRBJ2-5, with D possibly TRBD1 on 6 matching bases. CDR1 is WNHNN, CDR2 SYGVQD, per germline (reference sequence). The length of the CDR3 is 15 residues. The V end was cut by 2 bases, the J end by 3 bases, with 13 bases between. Here the CDR3 reads CASSEAGVGEETQYF. CDR3 in DNA: TGCGCCAGCAGTGAGGCAGGGGTTGGGGAAGAGACCCAGTACTTC.

This clone was recorded a few times. This chain joins TRBV7-9 and TRBJ1-4; the D is unclear. V was shortened by 1 base and J by 8 bases, with 20 bases between the two germline ends. Germline values: CDR1 SEHNR, CDR2 FQNEAQ (reference sequence). The CDR3 covers 17 residues. The CDR3 spells CASSLEQPGTYGEKLFF. CDR3 DNA: TGTGCCAGCAGCTTAGAGCAGCCGGGAACCTACGGGGAAAAACTGTTTTTT.

This chain joins TRBV30 and TRBJ2-1; TRBD2 agrees at 13 bases. The CDR3 spans 18 residues. The germline gives CDR1 GTSNPN, CDR2 SVGIG (reference sequence). J was trimmed by 11 bases and V by 0 bases; bases with no gene match: 16. The CDR3 sequence: CAWSVLGLAGEPPHKQFF. The CDR3 bases are TGTGCCTGGAGTGTACTAGGACTAGCGGGAGAACCCCCCCACAAGCAGTTCTTC. Full variable domain (missing parts from reference TRBV30 and TRBJ2-1): SQTIHQWPATLVQPVGSPLSLECTVEGTSNPNLYWYRQAAGRGLQLLFYSVGIGQISSEVPQNLSASRPQDRQFILSSKKLLLSDSGFYLCAWSVLGLAGEPPHKQFFGPGTRLTVL.

V usage is TRBV9 and J usage is TRBJ2-3, with 14 bases matching TRBD2. V gave up 5 bases and J gave up 7 bases; unmatched junction bases: 6. The germline gives CDR1 SGDLS, CDR2 YYNGEE. The CDR3 extends over 15 amino acids. The CDR3 bases are TGTGCCAGCAGGTCGACTAGCGGGAGGGCCAATACGCAGTATTTT. Translation gives CASRSTSGRANTQYF.

The sample holds a few counts of this clone. The chain combines TRBV19 with TRBJ1-2, with D unresolved. This CDR3 spans 14 amino acids. The V gene lost 3 bases and the J gene lost 4 bases, with 12 bases spanning the gap. Germline V gene data show CDR1 as LNHDA and CDR2 as SQIVND (reference sequence). The CDR3 spells CASSMRDSLYGYTF. The CDR3 coding sequence is TGTGCCAGTAGTATGAGGGATTCCCTCTATGGCTACACCTTC. The full variable domain, its missing parts supplied by reference TRBV19 and TRBJ1-2, is DGGITQSPKYLFRKEGQNVTLSCEQNLNHDAMYWYRQDPGQGLRLIYYSQIVNDFQKGDIAEGYSVSREKKESFPLTVTSAQKNPTAFYLCASSMRDSLYGYTFGSGTRLTVV.

The V and J genes are TRBV6-5 and TRBJ2-2, with 8 positions matching TRBD2. The CDR3 has 14 amino acids. The V gene end was trimmed by 7 bases and the J gene end by 5 bases; junction bases not matched to a gene: 6. Germline V gene data show CDR1 as MNHEY and CDR2 as SVGAGI. DNA for the CDR3: TGTGCCAGCAAACCCGGGGGGGGGACCGGGGAGCTGTTTTTT. It yields the protein CASKPGGGTGELFF.

The rearrangement links TRBV6-1 to TRBJ2-6; tentative D call: TRBD1 (6 bases). The V end was cut by 3 bases, the J end by 2 bases, with 11 bases between. CDR1 and CDR2 (germline): MNHNS, SASEGT. The CDR3 is made up of 16 amino acids. CDR3 amino acids: CASSEDSRAGANVLTF. In nucleotides, the CDR3 is TGTGCCAGCAGTGAGGACAGTCGAGCTGGGGCCAACGTCCTGACTTTC.

This chain connects TRBV13 to TRBJ2-7; the match to TRBD1 covers 8 bases. The CDR3 consists of 15 residues. Germline-derived CDR1 and CDR2 are PRHDT and FYEKMQ (reference sequence). V shed 5 bases, J shed 3 bases, and the junction held 9 bases outside the gene matches. The DNA of the CDR3 is TGTGCCAGCAGCCCGACCGGGACAGGACACTACGAGCAGTACTTC. Residues: CASSPTGTGHYEQYF.

This clone was found a few times. This chain connects TRBV7-8 to TRBJ1-2; D might be TRBD1 (5 bases). CDR1 and CDR2 from the germline V gene are SGHVS and FQNEAQ. The ends were cut back, 5 bases at V and 2 bases at J, with 12 bases in the middle. This CDR3 contains 14 residues. The CDR3 DNA reads TGTGCCAGCAGCCTGGGTAGGGGAAACTATGGCTACACCTTC. Translating it yields CASSLGRGNYGYTF.

V gene TRBV27 combines with J gene TRBJ2-1, with 9 nucleotides matching TRBD1. The CDR3 length is 16 residues. After removal of 4 bases from V and 7 bases from J, the junction contained 11 bases not matched to a gene. Germline V gene sequence: CDR1 MNHEY, CDR2 SMNVEV (reference sequence). CDR3 nucleotides: TGTGCCAGCAGTTGGGTTAGAACAGGGGGCCTGAATGAGCAGTTCTTC. Amino acid sequence: CASSWVRTGGLNEQFF.

This sequence joins TRBV5-5 and TRBJ2-7; 9 bases are shared with TRBD1. The CDR3 runs to 15 residues. V dropped 3 bases and J dropped 6; count of bases not matched to a gene: 10. In germline, CDR1 is SGHKS, CDR2 YYEKEE (reference sequence). This chain's CDR3 is CASSSPWGQGSEQYF. The CDR3 DNA follows: TGTGCCAGCAGCTCGCCGTGGGGACAGGGTTCCGAGCAGTACTTC.

The chain links TRBV7-9 to TRBJ2-1, with D tentatively TRBD2 (5 bases). The V gene lost 3 bases and the J gene lost 9 bases, with 9 bases spanning the gap. Germline assignment: CDR1 SEHNR and CDR2 FQNEAQ (reference sequence). The CDR3 spans 12 residues. The CDR3 nucleotides are TGTGCCAGCAGCTTGGGCGGGTTTGAGCAGTTCTTC. Amino acids: CASSLGGFEQFF.

The chain couples TRBV19 to TRBJ2-2; TRBD1 might be the D (5 bases). The CDR3 runs 16 residues. V was clipped by 4 bases and J by 1 base, with 13 bases between them. Germline CDR1 reads LNHDA; CDR2 reads SQIVND (reference sequence). The CDR3 bases are TGTGCCAGTAGTAGAAGGGGTAGCTTGAACACCGGGGAGCTGTTTTTT. It is translated as CASSRRGSLNTGELFF.

The gene calls are TRBV6-1 and TRBJ2-7; TRBD1 aligns across 9 bases. Germline loops: CDR1 MNHNS, CDR2 SASEGT. V was clipped by 6 bases and J by 3 bases; unmatched bases: 6. The CDR3 is 14 amino acids. The CDR3 protein is CASRRDREGYEQYF. As DNA, the CDR3 is TGTGCCAGCAGGAGGGACAGGGAGGGCTACGAGCAGTACTTC.